This T cell receptor (beta chain) was retrieved from a study of T cell repertoires in cytomegalovirus infection. TCRdb independently ran MiXCR on the reads; one entry per CDR3 protein. The table shows 250,000 to 350,000 distinct CDR3 sequences, with 25% occurring only once. The CDR3 contains 12 residues. V was shortened by 9 bases and J by 4 bases, with 12 bases between the two germline ends. The germline CDR1 and CDR2 sequences are MDHEN and SYDVKM. Sequenced sample: PBMCs. This chain joins TRBV28 and TRBJ2-5, with D possibly matching TRBD1 (6 bases). This sequence originates from a human donor in good health (CMV status not recorded). Some clones in this sample may be carry-over from other donors' samples. The DNA for the CDR3 is TGTGCCAGTAGAAGGGGGACAGAGACCCAGTACTTC. Residues: CASRRGTETQYF.